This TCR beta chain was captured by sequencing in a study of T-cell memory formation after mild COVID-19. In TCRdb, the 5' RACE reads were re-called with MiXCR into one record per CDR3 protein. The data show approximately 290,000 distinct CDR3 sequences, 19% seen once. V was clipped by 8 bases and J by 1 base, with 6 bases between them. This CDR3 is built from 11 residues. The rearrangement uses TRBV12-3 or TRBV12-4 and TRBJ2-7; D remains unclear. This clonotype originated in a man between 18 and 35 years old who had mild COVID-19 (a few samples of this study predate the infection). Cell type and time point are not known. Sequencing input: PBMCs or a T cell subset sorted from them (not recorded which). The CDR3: CASGVSYEQYF. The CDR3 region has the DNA TGTGCCAGCGGGGTTTCCTACGAGCAGTACTTC.